The T cell receptor (beta chain) described here comes from a study of T-cell reconstitution after alpha-beta-depleted transplantation in children. V shed 4 bases, J shed 4 bases, and the junction held 11 bases outside the gene matches. Germline assignment: CDR1 SGHRS and CDR2 YFSETQ. The CDR3 consists of 15 residues. TCRbeta library preparation incorporated unique molecular identifiers. TCRdb recomputed calls from the PCR reads with MiXCR, one row per CDR3 protein. This sample yields roughly 300,000 distinct CDR3 sequences, of which 9.9% are seen a single time; roughly a tenth belongs to the top ten.

The V call is TRBV5-1, the J call TRBJ2-7, with 7 bases aligning to TRBD2. The TCR was taken from a human donor who donated a stem cell graft to a child with SCID. The sample in question was PBMCs from the stem cell graft donor, obtained from the stem cell graft. The CDR3 is CASSPTRGTQYEQYF. The CDR3 nucleotides are TGCGCCAGCAGCCCGACGCGGGGGACCCAGTACGAGCAGTACTTC.